The following is a T cell receptor beta chain sequence with its context. The data were obtained in a study of beta chain features in type 1 diabetes. The whole isolated RNA underwent reverse transcription, so sequencing captured expressed TCRB transcripts. Libraries were prepared by immunoSEQ multiplex PCR; TCRdb keeps only in-frame clonotypes and omits some of them. The sample contains hundreds of thousands of clones, roughly 8% of which appear only once. In germline, CDR1 is MNHNS, CDR2 SASEGT. This CDR3 has 15 amino acids. The V gene lost 3 bases and the J gene lost 2 bases, with 11 bases spanning the gap.

This chain joins TRBV6-1 and TRBJ1-5; possibly TRBD1 for D (5 bases). Specimen: central memory CD4+ T cells from blood. This sequence originates from a woman under 30 in good health. The CDR3 sequence: CASSDEGWGNQPQHF. CDR3 nucleotide sequence: TGTGCCAGCAGTGACGAGGGGTGGGGCAATCAGCCCCAGCATTTT.